This T cell receptor (beta chain) was obtained from a study of early T cells in non-severe SARS-CoV-2 infection. This CDR3 has 16 residues. Germline CDR1 reads SGHTA; CDR2 reads FQGTGA. After removal of 1 base from V and 5 bases from J, the junction contained 7 bases not matched to a gene. TCRdb recomputed calls from the 5' RACE reads with MiXCR, one row per CDR3 protein. The sample lists 55,000 to 75,000 distinct CDR3 sequences; approximately 8% were seen once. The sequence derives from an adult who was a healthcare worker with PCR-confirmed SARS-CoV-2 infection or an uninfected control (not recorded which). Material: whole blood. The rearrangement links TRBV7-3 to TRBJ2-3; 9 bases map to TRBD2. CDR3 sequence (DNA): TGTGCCAGCAGCTTAAGGGGGGGACTAGCTATAGATACGCAGTATTTT. Amino acids: CASSLRGGLAIDTQYF.